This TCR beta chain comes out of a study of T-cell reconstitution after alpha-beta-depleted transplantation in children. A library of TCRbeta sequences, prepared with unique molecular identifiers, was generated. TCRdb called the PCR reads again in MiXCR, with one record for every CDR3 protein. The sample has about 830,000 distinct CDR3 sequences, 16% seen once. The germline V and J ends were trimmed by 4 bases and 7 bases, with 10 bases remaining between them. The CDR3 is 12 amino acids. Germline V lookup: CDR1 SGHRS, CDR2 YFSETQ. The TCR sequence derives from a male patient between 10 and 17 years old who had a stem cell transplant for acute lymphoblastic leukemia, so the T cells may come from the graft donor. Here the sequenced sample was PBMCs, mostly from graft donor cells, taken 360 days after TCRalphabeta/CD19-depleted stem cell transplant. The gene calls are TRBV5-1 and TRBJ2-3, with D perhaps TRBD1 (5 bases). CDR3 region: CASSRLGHTQYF. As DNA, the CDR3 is TGCGCCAGCAGCCGCCTGGGGCATACGCAGTATTTT.